The rows below give T cell receptor beta chains drawn from one sample of a study of blood T cell repertoires in COVID-19. The repertoire was sequenced with immunoSEQ multiplex PCR; TCRdb's copy has only in-frame clones and lacks some. The data hold roughly 71,000 clones, with roughly 89% observed a single time. Specimen: peripheral blood. These TCRs come from a man aged 25 to 45 with acute or convalescent COVID-19. The CDR3 runs from the conserved cysteine through the conserved F or W. A D gene is named only where the DNA matches it firmly. The size entry is marked missing in some rows and otherwise reads once, few, many or a size class.

v_call,d_call,clone_size,j_call,cdr3_nt,cdr3_aa
TRBV7-9,-,-,TRBJ1-5,TGTGCCAGCAGCTTAGTAAGCCAGGGGAAGGATCAGCCCCAGCATTTT,CASSLVSQGKDQPQHF
TRBV15,-,-,TRBJ1-4,TGTGCCACCAGCAGAGAAAGATGGGGACAACGTTATGAAAAACTGTTTTTT,CATSRERWGQRYEKLFF
TRBV11-2,-,-,TRBJ1-2,TGTGCCAGCAGCCCCCGGACGGGGGTAGGCGGCTACACCTTC,CASSPRTGVGGYTF
TRBV5-4,TRBD2,-,TRBJ2-5,TGTGCCAGCAGCAATAGGGAGGGCGAGACCCAGTACTTC,CASSNREGETQYF
TRBV15,-,-,TRBJ1-6,TGTGCCACCAGCAGGGCTACAAGGCCGAAGGAGTATTCGAAGCCCCTCCACTTT,CATSRATRPKEYSKPLHF
TRBV6-2/TRBV6-3,TRBD2,-,TRBJ2-7,TGTGCCAGCAGTTACCCGGGGACTAGCGCTCGGGGGGAGCAGTACTTC,CASSYPGTSARGEQYF
TRBV9,-,-,TRBJ1-1,TGTGCCAGCAGCGCGGCAGGGAACACTGAAGCTTTCTTT,CASSAAGNTEAFF
TRBV19,-,-,TRBJ1-5,TGTGCCAGTAGTAGGGGCAGTAGCAATCAGCCCCAGCATTTT,CASSRGSSNQPQHF
TRBV15,TRBD1,-,TRBJ1-2,TGTGCCACCAGCAGATTGACAGGGCCGGGTGGTGGCTACACCTTC,CATSRLTGPGGGYTF
TRBV2,TRBD1,-,TRBJ2-1,TGTGCCAGCACTATCCTGGGTGGAACAGGGGGCGATGAGCAGTTCTTC,CASTILGGTGGDEQFF
TRBV3-1/TRBV3-2,-,-,TRBJ2-4,TGTGCCAGCAGCCCGCTCGAAGGAGGGGCCAAAAACATTCAGTACTTC,CASSPLEGGAKNIQYF
TRBV4-3,-,-,TRBJ2-3,TGCGCCAGCAGCCAAGAGGGAGTGAGTACGCAGTATTTT,CASSQEGVSTQYF
TRBV27,-,-,TRBJ2-7,TGTGCCAGCAGTCGCCTGGACAAACTCTACGAGCAGTACTTC,CASSRLDKLYEQYF
TRBV7-3,TRBD2,-,TRBJ2-1,TGTGCCAGCAGCTTAAACGGAGCGGGAGGGGGTCAGGATGAGCAGTTCTTC,CASSLNGAGGGQDEQFF
TRBV2,TRBD2,-,TRBJ2-3,TGTGCCAGCTGGACTAGCGGGAGGGCAAATACGCAGTATTTT,CASWTSGRANTQYF
TRBV4-2,TRBD1,-,TRBJ1-1,TGTGCCAGCAGCCGGGACAGATACAAAAAGAACACTGAAGCTTTCTTT,CASSRDRYKKNTEAFF
TRBV5-1,TRBD1,-,TRBJ1-6,TGCGCCAGCAGCTTGGACCCGGGACAGGGCGGTTCACCCCTCCACTTT,CASSLDPGQGGSPLHF
TRBV10-3,TRBD1,few,TRBJ1-3,TGTGCCATCAGTGAGCAGGACAGGGTCTCTGGAAACACCATATATTTT,CAISEQDRVSGNTIYF
TRBV7-6,-,-,TRBJ1-1,TGTGCCAGCAGCCACAGGGCTCAGGGAGAAGCTTTCTTT,CASSHRAQGEAFF
TRBV27,-,once,TRBJ1-2,TGTGCCAGCAGACCTATTGACAGAGCTAACTATGGCTACACCTTC,CASRPIDRANYGYTF
TRBV3-1/TRBV3-2,-,-,TRBJ1-2,TGTGCCAGCAGTCGCGTGGCAGGGGCGGTGGTCTATGGCTACACCTTC,CASSRVAGAVVYGYTF
TRBV9,TRBD1,-,TRBJ1-6,TGTGCCAGCAGCGTGTCCGGGACAGGGTTTTCACCCCTCCACTTT,CASSVSGTGFSPLHF
TRBV18,-,-,TRBJ1-1,TGTGCCAGCTCACCACCGGAGGCGACCGACACTGAAGCTTTCTTT,CASSPPEATDTEAFF
TRBV5-1,-,few,TRBJ1-2,TGCGCCAGCAGCTTGCGCCCACAGCTGACTAACTATGGCTACACCTTC,CASSLRPQLTNYGYTF
TRBV7-9,-,-,TRBJ1-2,TGTGCCAGCAGCTTAGTGCTGAGCACCAACTATGGCTACACCTTC,CASSLVLSTNYGYTF
TRBV9,-,-,TRBJ1-4,TGTGCCAGCACCCGCAGGGTATCCGATGAAAAACTGTTTTTT,CASTRRVSDEKLFF
TRBV4-1,-,once,TRBJ1-5,TGCGCCAGCAGCAGAAGCTTGAATAGCAATCAGCCCCAGCATTTT,CASSRSLNSNQPQHF
TRBV6-1,-,-,TRBJ1-1,TGTGCCAGCAGTTCCACAGGGAATACTGAAGCTTTCTTT,CASSSTGNTEAFF
TRBV27,TRBD1,-,TRBJ1-5,TGTGCCACCAGACAGGGTAATCAGCCCCAGCATTTT,CATRQGNQPQHF
TRBV5-5,TRBD1,-,TRBJ1-3,TGTGCCAGCAGCTTGGTGGTACAGGGGTGGGCTTCTGGAAACACCATATATTTT,CASSLVVQGWASGNTIYF
TRBV9,-,-,TRBJ2-2,TGTGCCAGCAGCGGGGGCGTAGGCACCGGGGAGCTGTTTTTT,CASSGGVGTGELFF
TRBV6-1,-,-,TRBJ1-1,TGTGCCAGCAGTGAATCTTACCCCGTCCAGATGAACACTGAAGCTTTCTTT,CASSESYPVQMNTEAFF
TRBV2,-,-,TRBJ2-1,TGTGCCAGCAGTGAAGTAACGGGGGAGACTTACAATGAGCAGTTCTTC,CASSEVTGETYNEQFF
TRBV5-6,TRBD2,-,TRBJ2-1,TGTGCCAGCAGCCCGAATGCAGGGGCGGGAGGATTAAATGAGCAGTTCTTC,CASSPNAGAGGLNEQFF
TRBV10-2,-,-,TRBJ1-5,TGCGCCAGCAGCCCGATTCAGAAGTTCGGCAATCAGCCCCAGCATTTT,CASSPIQKFGNQPQHF
TRBV27,-,-,TRBJ2-7,TGTGCCAGCAGTTTATCGCTCTCCGACAGTTTTTTCTACGAGCAGTACTTC,CASSLSLSDSFFYEQYF
TRBV14,TRBD2,-,TRBJ2-1,TGTGCCAGCAGCCAAGGACTAGCGGGAGGCGGGCATGAGCAGTTCTTC,CASSQGLAGGGHEQFF
TRBV19,TRBD2,-,TRBJ2-7,TGTGCCAGTAGTACGACTAGCGGGAGGGCCTACGAGCAGTACTTC,CASSTTSGRAYEQYF
TRBV29-1,TRBD1,-,TRBJ2-1,TGCAGCGTCGACCGGGACAGGGCTTACAATGAGCAGTTCTTC,CSVDRDRAYNEQFF
TRBV18,TRBD1,-,TRBJ2-2,TGTGCCAGCTCACCACCGAACAGGGGGCAACACACCGGGGAGCTGTTTTTT,CASSPPNRGQHTGELFF
TRBV9,-,-,TRBJ1-1,TGTGCCAGCAGCGTAGACAGTACCTCGAACACTGAAGCTTTCTTT,CASSVDSTSNTEAFF
TRBV6-1,-,-,TRBJ2-1,TGTGCCAGCAGTGAATTAATGAGGGATGAGCAGTTCTTC,CASSELMRDEQFF
TRBV7-8,TRBD1,once,TRBJ1-1,TGTGCCAGCAGCCTACGGGACAGGGTAGGCACTGAAGCTTTCTTT,CASSLRDRVGTEAFF
TRBV10-3,TRBD1,-,TRBJ1-2,TGTGCCATCAGTGAGCCTGGACAGGGGGCGTATGGCTACACCTTC,CAISEPGQGAYGYTF
TRBV3-1/TRBV3-2,TRBD2,-,TRBJ2-1,TGTGCCAGCAGCCTAGGGGCGGGGGGCAATGAGCAGTTCTTC,CASSLGAGGNEQFF
TRBV10-3,-,-,TRBJ2-2,TGTGCCATCAGTGAAACTTCCCGGGACACTAACACCGGGGAGCTGTTTTTT,CAISETSRDTNTGELFF
TRBV7-7,TRBD1,-,TRBJ2-1,TGTGCTAGCAGCCTTCGACAGGGCTACAATGAGCAGTTCTTC,CASSLRQGYNEQFF
TRBV7-6,TRBD2,once,TRBJ2-2,TGTGCCAGCAGCCCAATAGGGGGGACTAGCGGGAGTTCATCCGGGGAGCTGTTTTTT,CASSPIGGTSGSSSGELFF
TRBV21-1,-,-,TRBJ2-5,TGTGCCAGCAGCAAAGCCCTAGACCAAGAGACCCAGTACTTC,CASSKALDQETQYF
TRBV27,-,-,TRBJ1-1,TGTGCCAGCAGTTTCCTCCCTGTGAACACTGAAGCTTTCTTT,CASSFLPVNTEAFF
TRBV25-1,TRBD1,-,TRBJ1-2,TGTGCCAGCAGTGACTCGGACAGGTTTAACTATGGCTACACCTTC,CASSDSDRFNYGYTF
TRBV9,-,-,TRBJ2-7,TGTGCCAGCAGCGTTCACGAGGTGGCTAGCCCAAATTACGAGCAGTACTTC,CASSVHEVASPNYEQYF
TRBV30,-,-,TRBJ1-1,TGTGCCTGGAGTAGCGGACTTGAAGCTTTCTTT,CAWSSGLEAFF
TRBV7-2,-,-,TRBJ2-5,TGTGCCAGCAGCCAAAGGGGACTCCAAGAGACCCAGTACTTC,CASSQRGLQETQYF
TRBV7-9,-,-,TRBJ2-7,TGTGCCAGCAGCTTAGGGAGGTTGGGCGAGCAGTACTTC,CASSLGRLGEQYF
TRBV4-3,-,-,TRBJ2-3,TGCGCCAGCAGCCAAGTACTGGGCCCCCGGGATACGCAGTATTTT,CASSQVLGPRDTQYF
TRBV18,TRBD1,-,TRBJ2-4,TGTGCCAGCTCACCGGGGGGGACAGGGAATTACATTCAGTACTTC,CASSPGGTGNYIQYF
TRBV5-4,TRBD2,-,TRBJ2-1,TGTGCCAGCAGCTTGCTTCGTCGGCGGGGGGTTTTCAATGAGCAGTTCTTC,CASSLLRRRGVFNEQFF
TRBV5-1,TRBD1,-,TRBJ1-2,TGCGCCAGCAGCTTGGGACAGGGGGCTGGAGGCTACACCTTC,CASSLGQGAGGYTF